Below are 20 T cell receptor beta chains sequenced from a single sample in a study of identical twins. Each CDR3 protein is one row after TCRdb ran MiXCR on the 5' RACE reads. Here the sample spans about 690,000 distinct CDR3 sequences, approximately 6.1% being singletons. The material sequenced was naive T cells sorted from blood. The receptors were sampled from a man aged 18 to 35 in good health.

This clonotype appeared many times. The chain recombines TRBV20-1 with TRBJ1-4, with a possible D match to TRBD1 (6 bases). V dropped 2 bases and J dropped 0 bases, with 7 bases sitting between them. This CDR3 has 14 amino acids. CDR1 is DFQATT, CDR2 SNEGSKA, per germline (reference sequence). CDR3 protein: CSARRTATNEKLFF. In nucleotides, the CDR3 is TGCAGTGCTAGAAGGACAGCAACTAATGAAAAACTGTTTTTT.

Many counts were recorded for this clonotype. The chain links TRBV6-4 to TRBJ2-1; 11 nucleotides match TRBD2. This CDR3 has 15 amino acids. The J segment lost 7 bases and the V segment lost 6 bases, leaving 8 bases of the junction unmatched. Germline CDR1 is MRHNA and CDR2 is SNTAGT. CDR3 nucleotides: TGTGCCAGCAGCATACTAGCGGGAGCTGGTAATGAGCAGTTCTTC. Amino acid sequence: CASSILAGAGNEQFF.

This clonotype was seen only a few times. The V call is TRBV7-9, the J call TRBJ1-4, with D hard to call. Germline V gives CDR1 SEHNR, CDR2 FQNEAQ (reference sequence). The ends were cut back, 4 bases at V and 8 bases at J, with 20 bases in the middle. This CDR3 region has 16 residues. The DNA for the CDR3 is TGTGCCAGCAGCTCCCGTGACGCGATCGAGCCGGAAAAACTGTTTTTT. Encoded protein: CASSSRDAIEPEKLFF.

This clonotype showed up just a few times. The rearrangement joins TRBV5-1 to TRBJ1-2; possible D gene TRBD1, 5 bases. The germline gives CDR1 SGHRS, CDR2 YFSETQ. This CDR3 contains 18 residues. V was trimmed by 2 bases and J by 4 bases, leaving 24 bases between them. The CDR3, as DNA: TGCGCCAGCAGCTTAAACAGGATAAGAGCCCCCTTTGGCTATGGCTACACCTTC. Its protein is CASSLNRIRAPFGYGYTF.

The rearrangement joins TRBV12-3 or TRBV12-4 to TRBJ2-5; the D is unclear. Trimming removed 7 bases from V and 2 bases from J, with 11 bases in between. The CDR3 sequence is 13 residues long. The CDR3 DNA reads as TGTGCCAGCAACTTGGGCAGACAAGAGACCCAGTACTTC. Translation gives CASNLGRQETQYF.

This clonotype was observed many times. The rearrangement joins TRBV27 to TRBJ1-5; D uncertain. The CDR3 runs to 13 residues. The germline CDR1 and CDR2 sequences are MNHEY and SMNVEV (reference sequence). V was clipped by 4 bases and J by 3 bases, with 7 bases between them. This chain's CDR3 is CASSSLLNQPQHF. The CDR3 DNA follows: TGTGCCAGCAGTTCCCTACTCAATCAGCCCCAGCATTTT.

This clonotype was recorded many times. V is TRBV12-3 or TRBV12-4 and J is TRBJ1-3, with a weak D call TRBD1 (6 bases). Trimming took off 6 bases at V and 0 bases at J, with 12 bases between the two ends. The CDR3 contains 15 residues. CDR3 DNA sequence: TGTGCCAGCAGCCTGGACAGCCTCTCTGGAAACACCATATATTTT. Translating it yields CASSLDSLSGNTIYF.

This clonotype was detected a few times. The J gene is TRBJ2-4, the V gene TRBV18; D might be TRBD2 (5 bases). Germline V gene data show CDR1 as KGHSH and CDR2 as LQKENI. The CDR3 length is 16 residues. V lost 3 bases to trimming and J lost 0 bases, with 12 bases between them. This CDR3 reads CASSPMRVVAKNIQYF. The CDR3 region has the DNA TGTGCCAGCTCACCGATGAGGGTTGTAGCCAAAAACATTCAGTACTTC.

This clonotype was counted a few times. The DNA for the CDR3 is TGTGCCAGCAGCGAGGTACGCGGGGGCAATCAGCCCCAGCATTTT. This gives the protein CASSEVRGGNQPQHF. This rearrangement joins TRBV4-2 to TRBJ1-5; D not certain. The CDR3 length is 15 residues. The V and J ends lost 5 bases and 2 bases respectively, with 13 bases between them. The V gene's germline CDR1 is LGHNA and CDR2 YNFKEQ.

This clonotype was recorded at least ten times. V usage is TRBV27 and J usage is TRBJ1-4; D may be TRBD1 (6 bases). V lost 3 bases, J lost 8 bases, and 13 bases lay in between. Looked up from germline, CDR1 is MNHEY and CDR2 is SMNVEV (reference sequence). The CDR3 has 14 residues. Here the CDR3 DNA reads TGTGCCAGCAGTTTCACAGGGCCGGACGAAAAACTGTTTTTT. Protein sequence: CASSFTGPDEKLFF.

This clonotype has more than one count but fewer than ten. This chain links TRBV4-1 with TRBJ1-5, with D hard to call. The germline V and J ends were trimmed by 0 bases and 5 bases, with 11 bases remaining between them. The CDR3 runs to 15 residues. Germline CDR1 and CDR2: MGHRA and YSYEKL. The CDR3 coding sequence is TGCGCCAGCAGCCAAGATTCAGGAGGATATCAGCCCCAGCATTTT. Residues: CASSQDSGGYQPQHF.

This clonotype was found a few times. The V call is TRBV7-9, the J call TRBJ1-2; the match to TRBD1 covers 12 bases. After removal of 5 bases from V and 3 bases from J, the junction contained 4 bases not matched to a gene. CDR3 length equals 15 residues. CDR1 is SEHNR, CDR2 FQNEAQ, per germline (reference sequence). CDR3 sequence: CASSPGTGGDYGYTF. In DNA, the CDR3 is TGTGCCAGCAGCCCCGGGACAGGGGGCGACTATGGCTACACCTTC.

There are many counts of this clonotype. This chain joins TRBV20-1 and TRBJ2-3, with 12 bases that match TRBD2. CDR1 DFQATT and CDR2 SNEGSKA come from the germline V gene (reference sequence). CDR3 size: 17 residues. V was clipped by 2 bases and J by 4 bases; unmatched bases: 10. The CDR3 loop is CSARRTPGLAGADTQYF. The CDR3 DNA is TGCAGTGCTAGACGCACACCGGGACTAGCGGGCGCAGATACGCAGTATTTT.

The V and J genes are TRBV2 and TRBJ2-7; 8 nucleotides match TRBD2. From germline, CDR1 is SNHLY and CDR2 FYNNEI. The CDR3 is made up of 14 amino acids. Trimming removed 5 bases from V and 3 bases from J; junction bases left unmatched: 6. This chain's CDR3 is CASSLREGVYEQYV. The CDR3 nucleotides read TGTGCCAGCAGTCTACGGGAGGGTGTCTACGAGCAGTACGTC.

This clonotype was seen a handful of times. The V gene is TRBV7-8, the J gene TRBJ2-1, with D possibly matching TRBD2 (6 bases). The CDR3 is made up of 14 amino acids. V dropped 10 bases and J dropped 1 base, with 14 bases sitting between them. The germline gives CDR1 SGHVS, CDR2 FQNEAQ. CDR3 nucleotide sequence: TGTGCCACCTTATCTAGCGTATCCTACAATGAGCAGTTCTTC. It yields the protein CATLSSVSYNEQFF.

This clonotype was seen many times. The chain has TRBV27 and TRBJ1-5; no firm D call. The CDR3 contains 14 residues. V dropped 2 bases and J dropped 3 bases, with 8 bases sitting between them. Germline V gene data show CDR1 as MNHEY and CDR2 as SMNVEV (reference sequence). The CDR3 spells CASSLAGLNQPQHF. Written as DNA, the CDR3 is TGTGCCAGCAGTTTAGCGGGTCTCAATCAGCCCCAGCATTTT.

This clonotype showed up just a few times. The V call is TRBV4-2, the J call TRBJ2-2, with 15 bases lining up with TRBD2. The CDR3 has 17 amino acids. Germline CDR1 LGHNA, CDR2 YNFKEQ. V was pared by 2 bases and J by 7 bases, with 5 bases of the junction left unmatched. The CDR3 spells CASSQLGLAGGYGELFF. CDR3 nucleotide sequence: TGTGCCAGCAGCCAACTAGGACTAGCGGGAGGGTACGGGGAGCTGTTTTTT.

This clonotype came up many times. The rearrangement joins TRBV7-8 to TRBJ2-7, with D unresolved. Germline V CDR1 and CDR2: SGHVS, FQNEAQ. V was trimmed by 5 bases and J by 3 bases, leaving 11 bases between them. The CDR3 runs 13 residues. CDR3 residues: CASSGGPGYEQYF. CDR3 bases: TGTGCCAGCAGCGGTGGTCCTGGCTACGAGCAGTACTTC. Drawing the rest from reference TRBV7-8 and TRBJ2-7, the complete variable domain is GAGVSQSPRYKVAKRGQDVALRCDPISGHVSLFWYQQALGQGPEFLTYFQNEAQLDKSGLPSDRFFAERPEGSVSTLKIQRTQQEDSAVYLCASSGGPGYEQYFGPGTRLTVT.

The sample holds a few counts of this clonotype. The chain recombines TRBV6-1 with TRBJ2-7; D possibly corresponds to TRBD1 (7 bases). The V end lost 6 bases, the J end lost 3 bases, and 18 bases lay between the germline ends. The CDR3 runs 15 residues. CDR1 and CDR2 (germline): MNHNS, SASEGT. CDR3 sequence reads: CASSRTTGDHYEQYF. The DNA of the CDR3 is TGTGCCAGCAGCCGGACTACAGGGGACCACTACGAGCAGTACTTC.

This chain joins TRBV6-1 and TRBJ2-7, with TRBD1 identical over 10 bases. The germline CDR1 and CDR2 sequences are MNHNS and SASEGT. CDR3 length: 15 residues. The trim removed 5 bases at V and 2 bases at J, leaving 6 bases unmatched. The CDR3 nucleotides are TGTGCCAGCAGTCGAACCGGACAGGGGGCCTACGAGCAGTACTTC. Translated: CASSRTGQGAYEQYF.